One sample yielded the 20 T cell receptor beta chains listed below, sequenced in a study of long-term antiretroviral therapy in people with HIV. With survey level as its setting, the immunoSEQ assay was v3.0. The repertoire was sequenced with immunoSEQ multiplex PCR; TCRdb's copy has only in-frame clones and lacks some. The sample has approximately 21,000 clones, more than 70% seen once. Source: unsorted PBMCs, taken 2.3 years after starting antiretroviral therapy. Receptor source: a man in his fifties or sixties with HIV.

The chain links TRBV5-1 to TRBJ2-2; 8 positions agree with TRBD1. Germline CDR1 reads SGHRS; CDR2 reads YFSETQ. V lost 0 bases and J lost 0; bases outside the gene matches: 1. The CDR3 is made up of 16 amino acids. Here the CDR3 DNA reads TGCGCCAGCAGCTTGGTGGGACAGGCGAACACCGGGGAGCTGTTTTTT. Protein: CASSLVGQANTGELFF.

This chain links TRBV5-6 with TRBJ2-6, with D perhaps assigned TRBD1 or TRBD2 (6 bases each). The V gene lost 0 bases and the J gene lost 0 bases, with 16 bases spanning the gap. The CDR3 spans 19 residues. Germline V lookup: CDR1 SGHDT, CDR2 YYEEEE. The CDR3 is CASSLVGTGTLSGANVLTF. CDR3 DNA sequence: TGTGCCAGCAGCTTGGTCGGCACAGGGACTCTCTCTGGGGCCAACGTCCTGACTTTC.

A single count supports this clone. The CDR3 protein is CASSLMQGSYNEQFF. The CDR3 coding sequence is TGTGCCAGCAGCTTAATGCAGGGTTCCTACAATGAGCAGTTCTTC. This rearrangement joins TRBV7-3 to TRBJ2-1, with a possible D match to TRBD1 (5 bases). Germline V gives CDR1 SGHTA, CDR2 FQGTGA. Trimming left V 1 base short and J 1 base short, with 8 bases between. CDR3 size: 15 residues. The full variable domain, in which reference TRBV7-3 and TRBJ2-1 provide the parts outside the CDR3, is GAGVSQTPSNKVTEKGKYVELRCDPISGHTALYWYRQSLGQGPEFLIYFQGTGAADDSGLPNDRFFAVRPEGSVSTLKIQRTERGDSAVYLCASSLMQGSYNEQFFGPGTRLTVL.

This sequence joins TRBV30 and TRBJ1-1; a weak D match, TRBD1 (6 bases). Trimming left V 2 bases short and J 4 bases short, with 11 bases between. Germline V CDR1 and CDR2: GTSNPN, SVGIG (reference sequence). This CDR3 is built from 13 residues. In DNA, the CDR3 is TGTGCCTGGAGTATCATCAGGGGCACTGAAGCTTTCTTT. This encodes CAWSIIRGTEAFF.

This chain links TRBV7-9 with TRBJ2-5; 7 nucleotides agree with TRBD1. Germline V CDR1 and CDR2: SEHNR, FQNEAQ (reference sequence). The V gene end was trimmed by 3 bases and the J gene end by 0 bases; junction bases not matched to a gene: 4. The CDR3 is made up of 15 amino acids. In DNA, the CDR3 is TGTGCCAGCAGCTTTAGAGGGACAGACCAAGAGACCCAGTACTTC. Translation gives CASSFRGTDQETQYF.

The chain carries TRBV11-2 and TRBJ2-7; D is perhaps TRBD1 (5 bases). V was cut by 5 bases and J by 3 bases, with 17 bases left in between. The germline V gene encodes CDR1 SGHAT and CDR2 FQNNGV. CDR3 length: 15 amino acids. The CDR3 DNA is TGTGCCAGCAGCCCATTCCAGGGATCTTACTACGAGCAGTACTTC. Translating it yields CASSPFQGSYYEQYF. Drawing the rest from reference TRBV11-2 and TRBJ2-7, the complete variable domain is EAGVAQSPRYKIIEKRQSVAFWCNPISGHATLYWYQQILGQGPKLLIQFQNNGVVDDSQLPKDRFSAERLKGVDSTLKIQPAKLEDSAVYLCASSPFQGSYYEQYFGPGTRLTVT.

The V call is TRBV4-2, the J call TRBJ1-1, with TRBD1 as a possible D gene (5 bases). V was pared by 2 bases and J by 0 bases, with 10 bases between. Germline V gene sequence: CDR1 LGHNA, CDR2 YNFKEQ. The CDR3 spans 15 residues. As DNA, the CDR3 is TGTGCCAGCAGCCAACAGACAGCAATGAACACTGAAGCTTTCTTT. It encodes CASSQQTAMNTEAFF.

Worth noting for this clone: Other DNA sequences in this sample translate to the same CDR3. The chain joins TRBV20-1 to TRBJ2-5, with D hard to call. V was trimmed by 6 bases and J by 2 bases, leaving 4 bases between them. This CDR3 has 10 residues. Germline V lookup: CDR1 DFQATT, CDR2 SNEGSKA (reference sequence). CDR3 sequence (DNA): TGCAGTGCCTCGCAAGAGACCCAGTACTTC. This sequence encodes CSASQETQYF.

The rearrangement links TRBV27 to TRBJ1-6; D ambiguous. Trimming stripped 0 bases from V and 5 bases from J, with 5 bases between. In germline, CDR1 is MNHEY, CDR2 SMNVEV (reference sequence). The CDR3 consists of 14 residues. CDR3 amino acids: CASSLSANNSPLHF. The CDR3 DNA follows: TGTGCCAGCAGTTTATCGGCGAATAATTCACCCCTCCACTTT.

This clone was seen just once. CDR3 sequence (DNA): TGTGCCAGCAGGCCAGGGCAATCCAACACCGGGGAGCTGTTTTTT. Protein sequence: CASRPGQSNTGELFF. The chain is built from TRBV14 and TRBJ2-2, with D possibly TRBD1 on 5 matching bases. CDR3 length: 15 residues. V was clipped by 6 bases and J by 2 bases, with 13 bases between them. From germline, CDR1 is SGHDN and CDR2 FVKESK. Complete variable domain (other parts from reference TRBV14 and TRBJ2-2): EAGVTQFPSHSVIEKGQTVTLRCDPISGHDNLYWYRRVMGKEIKFLLHFVKESKQDESGMPNNRFLAERTGGTYSTLKVQPAELEDSGVYFCASRPGQSNTGELFFGEGSRLTVL.

This clone was observed a single time. The chain joins TRBV18 to TRBJ2-3; D possibly corresponds to TRBD1 (6 bases). Germline V gene data show CDR1 as KGHSH and CDR2 as LQKENI. V was trimmed by 1 base and J by 2 bases, leaving 13 bases between them. The CDR3 spans 16 residues. Written as DNA, the CDR3 is TGTGCCAGCTCACCACGGTCCAGGGGAGCCACAGATACGCAGTATTTT. It specifies CASSPRSRGATDTQYF.

The chain uses TRBV5-4 and TRBJ1-2; no clear D. The ends were cut back, 0 bases at V and 1 base at J, with 10 bases in the middle. The CDR3 consists of 15 residues. In germline, CDR1 is SGHNT, CDR2 YYREEE (reference sequence). CDR3 sequence: CASSLGLGVNYGYTF. CDR3 sequence (DNA): TGTGCCAGCAGCTTGGGGCTCGGAGTTAACTATGGCTACACCTTC. Looking up the rest from reference TRBV5-4 and TRBJ1-2 gives the full variable domain: ETGVTQSPTHLIKTRGQQVTLRCSSQSGHNTVSWYQQALGQGPQFIFQYYREEENGRGNFPPRFSGLQFPNYSSELNVNALELDDSALYLCASSLGLGVNYGYTFGSGTRLTVV.

The chain uses TRBV10-3 and TRBJ2-2; weak D call: TRBD2 (7 bases). Germline V gene lookup returns CDR1 ENHRY and CDR2 SYGVKD. This CDR3 is built from 15 residues. Trimming took 11 bases from V and 2 from J, leaving 18 bases between them. Here the CDR3 reads CALGGGGGNTGELFF. The CDR3 bases are TGTGCCCTCGGGGGTGGCGGGGGCAACACCGGGGAGCTGTTTTTT.

In this sample, this clone turned up a few times. The chain carries TRBV13 and TRBJ1-2, with a possible D match to TRBD1 (5 bases). Trimming took 1 base from V and 1 from J, leaving 16 bases between them. The germline V gene has CDR1 PRHDT and CDR2 FYEKMQ (reference sequence). This CDR3 region has 17 residues. CDR3 in amino acids: CASSLVGAGSVNYGYTF. CDR3 DNA: TGTGCCAGCAGCTTAGTGGGAGCAGGGTCCGTTAACTATGGCTACACCTTC.

The chain recombines TRBV4-1 with TRBJ2-7, with 7 nucleotides matching TRBD1. The CDR3 runs 17 residues. The junction had 13 bases not matched to a gene; V was cut back by 4 bases and J by 1 base. Germline CDR1 is MGHRA and CDR2 is YSYEKL. CDR3 region: CASSRLALQGLSYEQYF. For the CDR3, the DNA is TGCGCCAGCAGCCGATTAGCTCTACAGGGGCTTTCCTACGAGCAGTACTTC.

DNA for the CDR3: TGTGCCTGGGACAGCGAGAACAGTTTGAACACTGAAGCTTTCTTT. Translated: CAWDSENSLNTEAFF. The V gene is TRBV30, the J gene TRBJ1-1, with a tentative D call TRBD1 (5 bases). Trimming stripped 5 bases from V and 0 bases from J, with 16 bases between. The CDR3 totals 15 residues. The germline gives CDR1 GTSNPN, CDR2 SVGIG (reference sequence).

The J gene is TRBJ2-7, the V gene TRBV10-1, with D unresolved. Germline CDR1 and CDR2: WNHNN and SYGVQD (reference sequence). V gave up 2 bases and J gave up 2 bases, with 7 bases separating them. The CDR3 contains 13 residues. The CDR3 DNA is TGCGCCAGCAGTGAGAGCCAGGCCTACGAGCAGTACTTC. Its translation is CASSESQAYEQYF.

The CDR3 spells CASSLGLGTAETF. The CDR3 nucleotides are TGTGCCAGCAGCTTAGGCCTGGGAACGGCTGAAACCTTC. The chain recombines TRBV13 with TRBJ1-2; unclear D gene. CDR3 size: 13 residues. The V and J ends lost 0 bases and 14 bases respectively, with 16 bases between them. The germline gives CDR1 PRHDT, CDR2 FYEKMQ (reference sequence). The variable domain in full, with the rest retrieved from reference TRBV13 and TRBJ1-2, is AAGVIQSPRHLIKEKRETATLKCYPIPRHDTVYWYQQGPGQDPQFLISFYEKMQSDKGSIPDRFSAQQFSDYHSELNMSSLELGDSALYFCASSLGLGTAETFGSGTRLTVV.

This rearrangement joins TRBV7-9 to TRBJ1-3; TRBD1 is a possible D gene (6 bases). V shed 7 bases and J shed 1 base, with 14 bases lying between them. The CDR3 loop spans 15 amino acids. CDR1 is SEHNR, CDR2 FQNEAQ, per germline (reference sequence). Here the CDR3 DNA reads TGTGCCAGCACGTATTGGGGGCGTTCTGGAAACACCATATATTTT. It is translated as CASTYWGRSGNTIYF.

DNA of the CDR3: TGTGCCAGCTCACCCGTTTGGGGGCACGAGCAGTACTTC. The encoded protein is CASSPVWGHEQYF. The rearrangement links TRBV18 to TRBJ2-7, with D tentatively TRBD1 (6 bases). CDR3 length: 13 residues. V lost 3 bases and J lost 5, with 11 bases in between. Germline CDR1 KGHSH, CDR2 LQKENI.